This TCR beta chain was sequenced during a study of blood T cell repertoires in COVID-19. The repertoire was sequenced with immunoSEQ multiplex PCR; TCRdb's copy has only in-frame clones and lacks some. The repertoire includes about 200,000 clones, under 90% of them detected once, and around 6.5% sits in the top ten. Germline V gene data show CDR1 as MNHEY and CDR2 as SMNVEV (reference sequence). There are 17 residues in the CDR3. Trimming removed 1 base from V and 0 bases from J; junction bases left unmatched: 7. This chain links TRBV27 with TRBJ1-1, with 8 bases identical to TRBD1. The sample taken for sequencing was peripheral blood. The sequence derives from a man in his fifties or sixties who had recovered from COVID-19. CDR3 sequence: CASSLYKTGAMNTEAFF. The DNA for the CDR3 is TGTGCCAGCAGTTTATATAAGACAGGGGCCATGAACACTGAAGCTTTCTTT.